This T cell receptor (beta chain) is from a study of OX40 agonist ivuxolimab in advanced cancers. Study-wide context: The patients' treatment was ivuxolimab, an agonistic anti-OX40 (CD134) antibody. Patients treated during dose escalation were battling hepatocellular carcinoma, melanoma, renal cell or head and neck cancer. Partial responses were achieved by three patients, one with hepatocellular carcinoma and two with cutaneous melanoma. Notes on the study in general: Partial responders dosed at 0.1-3.0 mg/kg displayed clonal expansion ranking among the lowest.

The table came from immunoSEQ multiplex PCR; TCRdb's copy has only in-frame clones and leaves some out. The sample lists fewer than 90,000 clones; 70% to 90% were seen once. Comments on this clone: Its antigen is not identified.

The specimen was CD4+ or CD8+ T cells sorted from blood, collected in a trial of the OX40 agonist ivuxolimab. This receptor was obtained from an adult with an advanced solid tumor such as melanoma, head and neck, liver or kidney cancer.

In nucleotides, the CDR3 is TGTGCCAGCAGATCACGGGGTACTAACTATGGCTACACCTTC. Translated: CASRSRGTNYGYTF. The rearrangement uses TRBV27 and TRBJ1-2; D is ambiguous. Between the trimmed V and J ends, which lost 6 bases and 0 bases, there was a span of 11 bases. The CDR3 consists of 14 residues. The V gene's germline CDR1 is MNHEY and CDR2 SMNVEV (reference sequence).